Listed here are 5 T cell receptor beta chains from one sample, sequenced in a study of radiation and T cells in renal cell carcinoma (dated by TCRdb to the early 2020s). Libraries were prepared through the immunoSEQ multiplex PCR assay. TCRdb carries this immuneACCESS record with in-frame sequences only. Its versions omit some clonotypes, under half of them owing to an unresolved V gene in the studies checked, with the rest unexplained. The sample includes roughly 140,000 clones, with roughly 89% observed a single time. The ten largest clones add up to over 10% of the sample. The sample's time point label, decoded: blood 2 weeks post-SBRT. In light of the paper, this sample's treatment or condition label describes: 15 Gy SBRT to primary tumor, nephrectomy 4 weeks later. The material sequenced was blood, taken from a patient whose treatment included radiotherapy and nephrectomy. The origin of the receptors is a woman aged 50 to 65 with renal cell carcinoma.

As to this clone: The same CDR3 also results from other DNA sequences found in this sample. V gene TRBV18 combines with J gene TRBJ2-7; 7 nucleotides agree with TRBD1. The CDR3 sequence is 14 residues long. Germline values: CDR1 KGHSH, CDR2 LQKENI. The V segment lost 3 bases and the J segment 3 bases; nucleotides outside the gene matches: 5. The CDR3 DNA follows: TGTGCCAGCTCACCGAGGGACAGTAGCTACGAGCAGTACTTC. This sequence encodes CASSPRDSSYEQYF.

The CDR3 region is CASSLLGRGSEAFF. The CDR3 nucleotides read TGTGCCAGCAGCTTACTTGGGAGAGGGTCGGAAGCTTTCTTT. This chain connects TRBV7-2 to TRBJ1-1; D is ambiguous. This CDR3 comprises 14 residues. Per the germline V gene, CDR1 is SGHTA and CDR2 is FQGNSA. The V end lost 2 bases, the J end lost 8 bases, and 15 bases lay between the germline ends.

The V gene is TRBV7-3, the J gene TRBJ2-5, with 7 bases lining up with TRBD2. Germline-derived CDR1 and CDR2 are SGHTA and FQGTGA. Unmatched junction bases numbered 11, after V lost 5 bases and J lost 2 bases. This CDR3 spans 16 amino acids. Here the CDR3 DNA reads TGTGCCAGCAGCCTGACTCCTGCGGGGGAGCAAGAGACCCAGTACTTC. Amino acid sequence: CASSLTPAGEQETQYF. The complete variable domain, with remaining parts taken from reference TRBV7-3 and TRBJ2-5, reads GAGVSQTPSNKVTEKGKYVELRCDPISGHTALYWYRQSLGQGPEFLIYFQGTGAADDSGLPNDRFFAVRPEGSVSTLKIQRTERGDSAVYLCASSLTPAGEQETQYFGPGTRLLVL.

V usage is TRBV5-8 and J usage is TRBJ1-4, with 8 positions matching TRBD1. The V gene's germline CDR1 is SGHTS and CDR2 YDEGEE. Trimming took 6 bases from V and 8 from J; bases not matched to a gene: 9. This CDR3 spans 14 amino acids. The CDR3 protein is CASNRDRWEEKLFF. CDR3 in DNA: TGTGCCAGCAACCGGGACAGGTGGGAAGAAAAACTGTTTTTT.

V and J are TRBV5-5 and TRBJ2-1; a possible D gene is TRBD1 (6 bases). V dropped 4 bases and J dropped 1 base, with 12 bases sitting between them. Per germline, CDR1 SGHKS and CDR2 YYEKEE (reference sequence). CDR3 size: 15 residues. The CDR3: CASSITGPSYNEQFF. In DNA form, the CDR3 reads TGTGCCAGCAGCATCACAGGGCCGTCCTACAATGAGCAGTTCTTC.